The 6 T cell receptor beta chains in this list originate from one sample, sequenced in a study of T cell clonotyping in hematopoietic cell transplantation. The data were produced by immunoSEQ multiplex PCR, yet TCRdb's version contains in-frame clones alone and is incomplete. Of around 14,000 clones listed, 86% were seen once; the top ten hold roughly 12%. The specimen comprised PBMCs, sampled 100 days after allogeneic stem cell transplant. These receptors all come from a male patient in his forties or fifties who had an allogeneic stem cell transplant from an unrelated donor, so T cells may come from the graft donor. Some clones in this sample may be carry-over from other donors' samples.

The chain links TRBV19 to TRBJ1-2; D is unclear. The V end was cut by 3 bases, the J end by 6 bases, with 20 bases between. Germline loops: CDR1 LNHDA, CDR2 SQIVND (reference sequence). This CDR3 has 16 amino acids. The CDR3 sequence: CASSIPGGWEIHGYTF. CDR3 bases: TGTGCCAGTAGTATCCCTGGAGGATGGGAAATCCATGGCTACACCTTC.

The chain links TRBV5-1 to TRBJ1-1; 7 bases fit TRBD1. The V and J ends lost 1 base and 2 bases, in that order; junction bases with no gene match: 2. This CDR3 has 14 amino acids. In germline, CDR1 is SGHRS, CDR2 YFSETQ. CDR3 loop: CASSLQGGNTEAFF. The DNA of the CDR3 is TGCGCCAGCAGCTTGCAGGGGGGAAACACTGAAGCTTTCTTT.

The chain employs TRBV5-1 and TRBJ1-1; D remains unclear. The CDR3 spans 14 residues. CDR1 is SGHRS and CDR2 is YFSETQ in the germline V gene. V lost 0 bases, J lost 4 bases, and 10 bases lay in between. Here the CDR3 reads CASSLDSLGTEAFF. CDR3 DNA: TGCGCCAGCAGCTTGGATTCTCTGGGCACTGAAGCTTTCTTT. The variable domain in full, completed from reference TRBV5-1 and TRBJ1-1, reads KAGVTQTPRYLIKTRGQQVTLSCSPISGHRSVSWYQQTPGQGLQFLFEYFSETQRNKGNFPGRFSGRQFSNSRSEMNVSTLELGDSALYLCASSLDSLGTEAFFGQGTRLTVV.

Written as DNA, the CDR3 is TGTGCCTGGAGCCTCACGGATCCCTCTGGAAACACCATATATTTT. Protein: CAWSLTDPSGNTIYF. The chain employs TRBV30 and TRBJ1-3; D not resolved. The ends were cut back, 3 bases at V and 0 bases at J, with 12 bases in the middle. CDR3 length: 15 residues. Germline CDR1 and CDR2: GTSNPN and SVGIG (reference sequence).

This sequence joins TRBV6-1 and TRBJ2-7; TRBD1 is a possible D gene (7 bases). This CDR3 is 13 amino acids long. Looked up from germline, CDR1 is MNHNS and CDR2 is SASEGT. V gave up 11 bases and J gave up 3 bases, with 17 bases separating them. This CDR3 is CALRGAGYYEQYF. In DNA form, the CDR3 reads TGTGCCCTCAGGGGGGCAGGGTACTACGAGCAGTACTTC.

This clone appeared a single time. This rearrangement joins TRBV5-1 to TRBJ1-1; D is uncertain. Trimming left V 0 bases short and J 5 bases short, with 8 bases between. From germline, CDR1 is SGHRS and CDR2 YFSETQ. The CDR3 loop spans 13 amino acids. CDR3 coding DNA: TGCGCCAGCAGCTTGGCGCTGGGGACTGAAGCTTTCTTT. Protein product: CASSLALGTEAFF.